This T cell receptor (beta chain) was captured by sequencing in a study of shared clonotypes between healthy human individuals. General study results and limits: Naive CD4 clonotype sharing across a handful of donors was around 5.5%. Donor scarcity curtailed the genetic and exposure-history diversity represented herein.

Donors, healthy HIV-negative adults, lacked recent acute infections or vaccinations. At deep level, the assay was performed. The table came from immunoSEQ multiplex PCR; TCRdb's copy has only in-frame clones and leaves some out. The sample includes approximately 980,000 clones, over 60% of them seen just once. Notes on this clone: Antigen specificity is unknown.

Sequenced: memory CD4+ T cells sorted from blood. Subset given: CD45RA-negative fraction. This sequence was found in a man aged 18 to 29 in good health.

CDR3 sequence: CASSRDRGSYNSPLHF. DNA for the CDR3: TGTGCCAGCAGCCGGGACAGAGGCTCCTATAATTCACCCCTCCACTTT. The V and J genes are TRBV11-2 and TRBJ1-6; 7 bases are shared with TRBD1. This CDR3 has 16 residues. Looked up from germline, CDR1 is SGHAT and CDR2 is FQNNGV. The junction had 4 bases not matched to a gene; V was cut back by 5 bases and J by 0 bases.